The clone carrying this T cell receptor beta chain came up many times. The CDR3 extends over 17 amino acids. In germline, CDR1 is SGHRS, CDR2 YFSETQ. Trimming stripped 4 bases from V and 1 base from J, with 17 bases between. TCRdb processed the 5' RACE reads anew with MiXCR; each CDR3 protein has one entry. In the table there are approximately 590,000 distinct CDR3 sequences, around a tenth of which are singletons. The sample originates from a study of identical twins. These data also featured in a second study, about yellow fever vaccine responses in identical twins.

The origin of this receptor is a woman under 30 in good health. The chain carries TRBV5-1 and TRBJ2-2; possible D gene TRBD1, 6 bases. The sample consisted of PBMCs. CDR3 bases: TGCGCCAGCAGCCCCCTTAGGCAGGGGATGAACACCGGGGAGCTGTTTTTT. It translates to CASSPLRQGMNTGELFF.